This passage covers 3 T cell receptor beta chains from one sample sequenced in a study of blood T cell repertoires in COVID-19. Measured with immunoSEQ multiplex PCR; TCRdb has only the in-frame clones, and not every one. The sample shows under 100,000 clones, under 85% of them seen only once. Sequenced sample: peripheral blood. The receptors were gathered from a woman in her seventies with acute or convalescent COVID-19.

The chain couples TRBV27 to TRBJ1-1; 10 nucleotides match TRBD1. V lost 7 bases to trimming and J lost 4 bases; unmatched junction nucleotides: 3. The CDR3 is 13 residues long. Germline V gene sequence: CDR1 MNHEY, CDR2 SMNVEV (reference sequence). Here the CDR3 DNA reads TGTGCCAGCAAGGGACAGGGGCCCACTGAAGCTTTCTTT. This codes for CASKGQGPTEAFF.

The chain combines TRBV2 with TRBJ1-2; D remains ambiguous. Trimming removed 6 bases at V and 4 bases at J, with 6 bases between. Germline CDR1 is SNHLY and CDR2 is FYNNEI. The CDR3 sequence is 11 residues long. The CDR3 sequence is CASRAGYGYTF. The CDR3 DNA reads as TGTGCCAGCAGGGCGGGCTATGGCTACACCTTC.

This clone was seen a single time. The chain has TRBV3-1 (or the pseudogene TRBV3-2) and TRBJ1-2; 7 positions agree with TRBD1. J lost 4 bases, V lost 4 bases, and 6 bases had no gene match. The germline CDR1 and CDR2 sequences are LGHDT and YNNKEL (reference sequence). The CDR3 extends over 14 amino acids. The CDR3 DNA is TGTGCCAGCAGCCTACGGGACAGCAGCTATGGCTACACCTTC. It yields the protein CASSLRDSSYGYTF.